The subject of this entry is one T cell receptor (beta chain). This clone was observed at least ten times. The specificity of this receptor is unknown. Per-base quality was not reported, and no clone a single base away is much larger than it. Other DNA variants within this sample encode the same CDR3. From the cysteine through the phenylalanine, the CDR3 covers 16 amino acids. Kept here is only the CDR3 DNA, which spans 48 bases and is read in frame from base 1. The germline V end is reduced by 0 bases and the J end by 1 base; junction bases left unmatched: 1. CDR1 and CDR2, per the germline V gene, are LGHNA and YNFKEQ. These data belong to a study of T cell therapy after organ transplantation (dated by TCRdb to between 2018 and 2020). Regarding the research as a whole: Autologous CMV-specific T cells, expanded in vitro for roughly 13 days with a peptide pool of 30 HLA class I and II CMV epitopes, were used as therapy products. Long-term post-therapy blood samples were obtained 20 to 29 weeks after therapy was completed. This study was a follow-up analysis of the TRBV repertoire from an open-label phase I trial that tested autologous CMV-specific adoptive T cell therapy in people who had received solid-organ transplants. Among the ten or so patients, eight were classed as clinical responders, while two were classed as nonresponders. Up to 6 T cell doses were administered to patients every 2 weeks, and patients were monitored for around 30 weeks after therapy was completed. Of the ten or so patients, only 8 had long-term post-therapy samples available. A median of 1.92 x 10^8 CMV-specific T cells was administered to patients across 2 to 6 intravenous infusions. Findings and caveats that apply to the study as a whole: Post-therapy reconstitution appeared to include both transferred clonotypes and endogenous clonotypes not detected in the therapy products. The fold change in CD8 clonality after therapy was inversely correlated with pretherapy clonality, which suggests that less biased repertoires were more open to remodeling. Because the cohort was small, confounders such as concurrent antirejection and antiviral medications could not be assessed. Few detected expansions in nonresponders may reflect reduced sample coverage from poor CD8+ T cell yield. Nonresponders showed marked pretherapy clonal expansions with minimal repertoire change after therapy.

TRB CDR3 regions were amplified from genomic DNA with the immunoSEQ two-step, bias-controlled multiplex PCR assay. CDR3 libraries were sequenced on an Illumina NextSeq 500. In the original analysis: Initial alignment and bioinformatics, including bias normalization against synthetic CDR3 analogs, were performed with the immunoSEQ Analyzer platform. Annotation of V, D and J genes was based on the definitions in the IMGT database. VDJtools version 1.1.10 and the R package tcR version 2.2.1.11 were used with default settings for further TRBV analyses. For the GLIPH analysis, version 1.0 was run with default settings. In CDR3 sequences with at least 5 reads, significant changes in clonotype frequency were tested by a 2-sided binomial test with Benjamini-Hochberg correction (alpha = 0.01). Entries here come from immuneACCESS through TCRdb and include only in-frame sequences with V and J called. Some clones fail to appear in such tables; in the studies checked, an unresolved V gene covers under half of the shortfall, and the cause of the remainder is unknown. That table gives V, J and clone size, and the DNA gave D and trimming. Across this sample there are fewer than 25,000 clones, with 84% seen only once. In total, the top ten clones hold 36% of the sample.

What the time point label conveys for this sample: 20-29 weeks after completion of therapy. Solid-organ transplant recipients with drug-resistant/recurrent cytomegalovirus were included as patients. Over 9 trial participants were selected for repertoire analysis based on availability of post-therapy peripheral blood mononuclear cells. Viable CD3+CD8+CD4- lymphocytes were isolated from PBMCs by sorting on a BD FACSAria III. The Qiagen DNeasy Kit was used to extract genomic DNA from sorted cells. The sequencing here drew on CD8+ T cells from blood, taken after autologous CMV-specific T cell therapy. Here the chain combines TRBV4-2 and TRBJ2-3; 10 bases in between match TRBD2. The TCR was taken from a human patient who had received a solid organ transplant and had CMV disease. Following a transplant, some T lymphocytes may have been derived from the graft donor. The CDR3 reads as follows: CASSQDLAGGTDTQYF. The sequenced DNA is TGTGCCAGCAGCCAAGATCTAGCGGGGGGCACAGATACGCAGTATTTT.